Below are 28 T cell receptor beta chains sequenced from a single sample in a study of vaccination effects on CD4 cells after COVID-19. Ahead of sequencing, the ViraFEST assay grew antigen-specific CD4+ T cells using viral peptide pools. CD4+ T cells were isolated after 10 days of culture. By PCR, the person was confirmed to have had SARS-CoV-2 infection between March and December 2020. Sequenced by immunoSEQ multiplex PCR; TCRdb stores in-frame clones only, minus some. The sample gives about 33,000 clones, around 70% of which show up once; more than 15% is in the top ten. The antigens of these receptors remain unknown. Sequencing used CD4+ T cells from PBMCs cultured with HCoV-NL63 spike peptides, obtained before COVID-19 vaccination. These receptors came from a human donor who had a prior SARS-CoV-2 infection.

V and J are TRBV18 and TRBJ2-3; 7 nucleotides agree with TRBD2. This CDR3 has 16 amino acids. Trimming took 6 bases from V and 1 from J; bases not matched to a gene: 10. Germline V gene data show CDR1 as KGHSH and CDR2 as LQKENI. The CDR3 coding sequence is TGTGCCAGCTCCTCCCGGGTAGCGGGCGGCACAGATACGCAGTATTTT. Its protein is CASSSRVAGGTDTQYF.

The rearrangement links TRBV5-1 to TRBJ1-2; possibly TRBD1 for D (6 bases). Germline CDR1 is SGHRS and CDR2 is YFSETQ. Trimming pared 4 bases from V and 8 bases from J, leaving 18 bases between. This CDR3 contains 14 residues. The CDR3 DNA reads as TGCGCCAGCAGCCCGCCAACAGGGCTACGGGGCTACACCTTC. Its translation: CASSPPTGLRGYTF. Full variable domain (missing parts from reference TRBV5-1 and TRBJ1-2): KAGVTQTPRYLIKTRGQQVTLSCSPISGHRSVSWYQQTPGQGLQFLFEYFSETQRNKGNFPGRFSGRQFSNSRSEMNVSTLELGDSALYLCASSPPTGLRGYTFGSGTRLTVV.

This chain links TRBV5-1 with TRBJ2-7; tentatively, D is TRBD1 (5 bases). The CDR3 is 14 amino acids. The germline V gene has CDR1 SGHRS and CDR2 YFSETQ. The V gene lost 0 bases and the J gene lost 4 bases, with 11 bases spanning the gap. The CDR3 sequence: CASSLGRQTYEQYF. The CDR3 DNA reads as TGCGCCAGCAGCTTGGGTCGACAGACATACGAGCAGTACTTC.

The CDR3 reads CSASRLERYGYTF. In DNA form, the CDR3 reads TGCAGTGCTAGTCGGCTAGAGCGCTATGGCTACACCTTC. The rearrangement uses TRBV20-1 and TRBJ1-2; D ambiguous. Germline lookup yields CDR1 DFQATT and CDR2 SNEGSKA (reference sequence). V lost 3 bases, J lost 4 bases, and 12 bases lay in between. The CDR3 extends over 13 amino acids.

This clone has more than one count but fewer than ten. This chain links TRBV6-6 with TRBJ1-4; D is uncertain. The germline CDR1 and CDR2 sequences are MNHNY and SVGAGI (reference sequence). The length of the CDR3 is 15 residues. The ends were cut back, 0 bases at V and 5 bases at J, with 10 bases in the middle. The CDR3 sequence: CASSYSGQPNEKLFF. The CDR3 nucleotides are TGTGCCAGCAGTTACTCTGGGCAGCCGAATGAAAAACTGTTTTTT.

The J gene is TRBJ2-3, the V gene TRBV6-5; D possibly corresponds to TRBD2 (5 bases). The CDR3 contains 13 residues. V lost 8 bases to trimming and J lost 2 bases, with 11 bases between them. Germline V gives CDR1 MNHEY, CDR2 SVGAGI. Here the CDR3 DNA reads TGTGCCAGCGGTACCGGGATCACAGATACGCAGTATTTT. Amino acids: CASGTGITDTQYF.

J is TRBJ1-5 and V is TRBV18; tentative D call: TRBD1 (5 bases). Germline V gene lookup returns CDR1 KGHSH and CDR2 LQKENI. V lost 2 bases, J lost 0 bases, and 8 bases lay in between. This CDR3 has 15 residues. The CDR3 loop reads CASSPAGVSNQPQHF. CDR3 sequence (DNA): TGTGCCAGCTCACCAGCGGGGGTTAGCAATCAGCCCCAGCATTTT.

This rearrangement joins TRBV6-5 to TRBJ2-7; TRBD1 aligns across 8 bases. CDR3 length equals 15 residues. Germline V gives CDR1 MNHEY, CDR2 SVGAGI. Trimming removed 6 bases from V and 9 bases from J; junction bases left unmatched: 16. The CDR3 DNA sequence: TGTGCCAGCAGCAACCCAGGACAGGGAGGCATCCGGCAGTACTTC. This gives the protein CASSNPGQGGIRQYF.

The chain employs TRBV21-1 and TRBJ1-4; TRBD1 was called by the table and not checked on the DNA. TRBV21-1 counts as a pseudogene. CDR3 length: 14 residues. This CDR3 reads CASSKGTGREKLFF. In DNA form, the CDR3 reads TGTGCCAGCAGCAAAGGGACAGGGCGGGAAAAACTGTTTTTT.

In DNA form, the CDR3 reads TGTGCCAGCTCACCCGGAAGCGGGAGGGGGTCAGATACGCAGTATTTT. Translated, it gives CASSPGSGRGSDTQYF. V gene TRBV18 combines with J gene TRBJ2-3, with 10 bases that match TRBD2. V gave up 3 bases and J gave up 4 bases; unmatched junction bases: 7. Germline loops: CDR1 KGHSH, CDR2 LQKENI. The length of the CDR3 is 16 residues.

V is TRBV7-8 and J is TRBJ1-2; D is unclear. The V end lost 1 base, the J end lost 4 bases, and 10 bases lay between the germline ends. The CDR3 length is 14 residues. Per the germline V gene, CDR1 is SGHVS and CDR2 is FQNEAQ. The CDR3 coding sequence is TGTGCCAGCAGCTTAGAAGTCGGGATCTATGGCTACACCTTC. Translating it yields CASSLEVGIYGYTF.

The chain has TRBV9 and TRBJ2-3; TRBD2 aligns across 9 bases. Looked up from germline, CDR1 is SGDLS and CDR2 is YYNGEE. After removal of 2 bases from V and 1 base from J, the junction contained 2 bases not matched to a gene. The CDR3 is 15 amino acids. DNA for the CDR3: TGTGCCAGCAGCGTCTGGACTAGCGGCACAGATACGCAGTATTTT. It encodes CASSVWTSGTDTQYF.

A few counts support this clone. The chain is built from TRBV13 and TRBJ1-1; unclear D gene. Germline values: CDR1 PRHDT, CDR2 FYEKMQ (reference sequence). Trimming stripped 2 bases from V and 10 bases from J, with 20 bases between. The CDR3 is 15 residues long. This chain's CDR3 is CASSLLLIRRAAAFF. In DNA, the CDR3 is TGTGCCAGCAGCTTACTCCTAATTCGACGGGCTGCAGCTTTCTTT.

This clone has just a few counts. The V call is TRBV5-6, the J call TRBJ2-1, with 7 bases matching TRBD1. The germline V gene has CDR1 SGHDT and CDR2 YYEEEE. The CDR3 totals 17 residues. J gave up 4 bases and V 0 bases, and 10 bases lay outside the gene matches. The CDR3 here is CASSLGPPGQFYNEQFF. CDR3 nucleotides: TGTGCCAGCAGCTTGGGACCGCCGGGACAGTTTTACAATGAGCAGTTCTTC.

This clone was seen a handful of times. Different DNA sequences within this sample yield the same CDR3. The chain is built from TRBV7-9 and TRBJ2-1, with 9 bases that match TRBD2. The ends lost 0 bases at V and 0 bases at J; junction bases unmatched: 0. This CDR3 has 16 amino acids. Germline CDR1 SEHNR, CDR2 FQNEAQ (reference sequence). CDR3 sequence (DNA): TGTGCCAGCAGCTTAGCACTAGCGGGCTCCTACAATGAGCAGTTCTTC. Protein: CASSLALAGSYNEQFF.

This clone turned up a few times. The V and J genes are TRBV19 and TRBJ2-1; D unresolved. Germline V gene sequence: CDR1 LNHDA, CDR2 SQIVND (reference sequence). V dropped 6 bases and J dropped 8 bases, with 8 bases sitting between them. The CDR3 length is 11 residues. The chain's CDR3 is CASSPIDEQFF. The CDR3 coding sequence is TGTGCCAGTAGCCCCATCGATGAGCAGTTCTTC.

This chain joins TRBV4-2 and TRBJ1-1; D is uncertain. In germline, CDR1 is LGHNA, CDR2 YNFKEQ. The CDR3 runs to 15 residues. V dropped 1 base and J dropped 5 bases, with 14 bases sitting between them. The CDR3 nucleotides are TGTGCCAGCAGCCAAGTTGTGAGCTTTGGGACTGAAGCTTTCTTT. This codes for CASSQVVSFGTEAFF.

The chain uses TRBV10-3 and TRBJ2-5; the D gene could be TRBD1 or TRBD2 (5 bases each). This CDR3 spans 12 amino acids. The ends were cut back, 8 bases at V and 2 bases at J, with 9 bases in the middle. Per the germline V gene, CDR1 is ENHRY and CDR2 is SYGVKD. CDR3 residues: CAIGTLQETQYF. CDR3 sequence (DNA): TGTGCCATCGGGACGCTACAAGAGACCCAGTACTTC.

This chain uses TRBV5-1 with TRBJ1-5, with D perhaps matching TRBD1 (5 bases). The V gene lost 5 bases and the J gene lost 6 bases, with 18 bases spanning the gap. The CDR3 length is 15 residues. CDR1 is SGHRS, CDR2 YFSETQ, per germline. This CDR3 is CASSPDIGGTQPQHF. In DNA form, the CDR3 reads TGCGCCAGCAGTCCGGATATCGGGGGTACTCAGCCCCAGCATTTT.

This chain uses TRBV2 with TRBJ2-2; TRBD1 agrees at 9 bases. In germline, CDR1 is SNHLY, CDR2 FYNNEI. V was pared by 7 bases and J by 3 bases, with 6 bases of the junction left unmatched. This CDR3 has 15 residues. CDR3 DNA: TGTGCCAGCAAACGTGACAGGGGGTACACCGGGGAGCTGTTTTTT. Its protein product is CASKRDRGYTGELFF.

In this sample, this clone turned up a few times. The V call is TRBV6-1, the J call TRBJ1-3, with 7 bases lining up with TRBD1. V shed 6 bases, J shed 8 bases, and the junction held 13 bases outside the gene matches. CDR1 is MNHNS, CDR2 SASEGT, per germline. This CDR3 contains 15 residues. The CDR3 spells CASRDNRGKGDTIYF. The CDR3 nucleotides read TGTGCCAGCAGAGACAACAGGGGCAAAGGAGACACCATATATTTT.

The chain joins TRBV6-2 or TRBV6-3 to TRBJ2-6, with no clear D. This CDR3 has 16 residues. Germline lookup yields CDR1 MNHEY and CDR2 SVGEGT. V shed 6 bases and J shed 4 bases, with 16 bases lying between them. CDR3 nucleotides: TGTGCCAGCAGCCATTTCAGTGGATCGGGGGCCAACGTCCTGACTTTC. Protein sequence: CASSHFSGSGANVLTF.

The chain is built from TRBV2 and TRBJ1-2; D remains ambiguous. Germline CDR1 reads SNHLY; CDR2 reads FYNNEI. There are 13 residues in the CDR3. Trimming took off 11 bases at V and 9 bases at J, with 22 bases between the two ends. The CDR3: CALRPGELGSYTF. As DNA, the CDR3 is TGTGCCCTCAGACCCGGGGAGCTCGGGAGCTACACCTTC. Drawing the rest from reference TRBV2 and TRBJ1-2, the complete variable domain is EPEVTQTPSHQVTQMGQEVILRCVPISNHLYFYWYRQILGQKVEFLVSFYNNEISEKSEIFDDQFSVERPDGSNFTLKIRSTKLEDSAMYFCALRPGELGSYTFGSGTRLTVV.

The CDR3 loop reads CASSSPSYEQYF. As DNA, the CDR3 is TGTGCCAGTAGTTCGCCGTCCTACGAGCAGTACTTC. The rearrangement uses TRBV19 and TRBJ2-7; D ambiguous. V was cut by 5 bases and J by 1 base, with 6 bases left in between. The CDR3 is made up of 12 amino acids. Germline values: CDR1 LNHDA, CDR2 SQIVND (reference sequence).

The J gene is TRBJ2-1, the V gene TRBV6-2 or TRBV6-3; D gene uncertain. The germline V gene encodes CDR1 MNHEY and CDR2 SVGEGT. V lost 0 bases and J lost 0, with 6 bases in between. The CDR3 extends over 15 amino acids. The CDR3 coding sequence is TGTGCCAGCAGTTACTCCCCCGGCTCCTACAATGAGCAGTTCTTC. Residues: CASSYSPGSYNEQFF.

The genes are TRBV6-5 and TRBJ1-3, with D maybe TRBD1 (6 bases). V gave up 10 bases and J gave up 0 bases, with 16 bases separating them. Germline-derived CDR1 and CDR2 are MNHEY and SVGAGI. The CDR3 covers 15 residues. CDR3 DNA: TGTGCCACGAAGGGGGGGATACTCTCTGGAAACACCATATATTTT. Its translation: CATKGGILSGNTIYF.

The chain links TRBV6-4 to TRBJ2-3, with TRBD2 identical over 8 bases. V dropped 10 bases and J dropped 0; count of bases not matched to a gene: 12. Germline lookup yields CDR1 MRHNA and CDR2 SNTAGT. The CDR3 covers 16 residues. CDR3 protein: CATTKRGGSSTDTQYF. The CDR3 region has the DNA TGTGCCACCACAAAACGCGGGGGGTCTAGCACAGATACGCAGTATTTT.

This clone showed up just once. The V gene is TRBV3-1 (or the pseudogene TRBV3-2), the J gene TRBJ1-5; D unresolved. The ends were cut back, 4 bases at V and 9 bases at J, with 13 bases in the middle. Germline assignment: CDR1 LGHDT and CDR2 YNNKEL (reference sequence). The CDR3 length is 13 residues. CDR3 sequence: CASSPLFQPPQHF. Written as DNA, the CDR3 is TGTGCCAGCAGCCCCCTATTTCAGCCGCCCCAGCATTTT.